There are a few counts of the clone carrying this TCR beta chain. Through a sample-barcoded 5' primer and a J-beta primer mix, a second PCR was run for roughly 6 to 11 cycles. MiXCR, run by TCRdb on the 5' RACE reads, gives a single entry per CDR3 protein. The table has fewer than 1,200,000 distinct CDR3 sequences, around 25% seen once. This sample was included in a study of blood T cells in healthy people across ages. Peripheral blood samples of around 9.8 milliliters were drawn from each donor. Per sample, at least 5.5 micrograms of total RNA were extracted. CDR3 size: 12 residues. In germline, CDR1 is SQVTM, CDR2 ANQGSEA. The V end lost 7 bases, the J end lost 1 base, and 10 bases lay between the germline ends. This same sample was also part of a study on T cells of mothers and their children. That publication notes: At about 1.5 ug per 15 ul, all of the extracted RNA went into cDNA synthesis. The second PCR's M1S primer added sample barcodes and 2-4 random nucleotides.

The sample comprised blood. The TCR was taken from a girl aged 2 to 10 in good health. J is TRBJ1-1 and V is TRBV29-1; D is uncertain. Written as DNA, the CDR3 is TGCAGCGCTCTAGGTGGGAACACTGAAGCTTTCTTT. Its translation: CSALGGNTEAFF.